The 30 T cell receptor beta chains listed next were all sequenced from one sample in a study of monozygotic twins with inflammatory bowel disease. Reanalyzing the 5' RACE reads, TCRdb keeps one entry per CDR3 protein, without DNA. This repertoire comprises roughly 140,000 distinct CDR3 sequences; its ten largest clones make up 2% to 3%. The source material was blood. These TCRs come from a human donor with ulcerative colitis or Crohn's disease, or a healthy co-twin of an affected twin (not recorded which).

CDR3 loop: CASSLAGGVSYEQYF. The rearrangement joins TRBV5-4 to TRBJ2-7. Looked up from germline, CDR1 is SGHNT and CDR2 is YYREEE (reference sequence). CDR3 length: 15 residues.

The chain carries TRBV19 and TRBJ1-4. This CDR3 is 15 amino acids long. Germline assignment: CDR1 LNHDA and CDR2 SQIVND (reference sequence). CDR3 in amino acids: CASTESGRALEKLFF.

The J gene is TRBJ2-7, the V gene TRBV18; TCRdb reports TRBD1, a call that lacks DNA to check it against. The CDR3 is 14 amino acids. Germline CDR1 and CDR2: KGHSH and LQKENI. This chain's CDR3 is CASSPDTQGYEQYF.

The chain uses TRBV4-1 and TRBJ2-7. Germline loops: CDR1 MGHRA, CDR2 YSYEKL. The CDR3 covers 17 residues. The CDR3 sequence is CASSLKGSEVRPYEQYF.

The rearrangement links TRBV7-9 to TRBJ2-7; TCRdb indicates TRBD1, and absent DNA this call remains unverified. The CDR3 is made up of 14 amino acids. The germline gives CDR1 SEHNR, CDR2 FQNEAQ (reference sequence). The CDR3 region is CASSKRDSTYEQYF.

V usage is TRBV12-3 or TRBV12-4 and J usage is TRBJ1-3. This CDR3 spans 15 amino acids. CDR3: CASRINGGSGNTIYF.

The chain couples TRBV5-1 to TRBJ1-4; TCRdb names TRBD1, which stays unverified in the absence of DNA. There are 15 residues in the CDR3. Germline-derived CDR1 and CDR2 are SGHRS and YFSETQ. The CDR3 region is CASSLLSGAAEKLFF.

V and J are TRBV19 and TRBJ2-1; the TCRdb call, TRBD1, lacks DNA for checking. CDR1 is LNHDA, CDR2 SQIVND, per germline (reference sequence). The CDR3 has 15 amino acids. This chain's CDR3 is CASAPGGFSYNEQFF.

The rearrangement uses TRBV7-9 and TRBJ2-3; TCRdb proposes TRBD2, but this gene call is untestable without DNA. Looked up from germline, CDR1 is SEHNR and CDR2 is FQNEAQ (reference sequence). The CDR3 sequence is 16 residues long. The CDR3 loop reads CASSQGWAARADTQYF.

The chain combines TRBV10-2 with TRBJ1-1. The CDR3 extends over 13 amino acids. The V gene's germline CDR1 is WSHSY and CDR2 SAAADI. The CDR3 sequence is CASSEMRNTEAFF.

This chain links TRBV29-1 with TRBJ1-2; with no DNA, the TCRdb D assignment of TRBD1 cannot be verified. The CDR3 extends over 14 amino acids. Germline lookup yields CDR1 SQVTM and CDR2 ANQGSEA. The CDR3 protein is CSVETTGFGYGYTF.

The gene calls are TRBV18 and TRBJ2-6. The CDR3 covers 17 residues. Germline-derived CDR1 and CDR2 are KGHSH and LQKENI. The CDR3 protein is CASSPLFRVAGANVLTF.

The rearrangement uses TRBV18 and TRBJ1-1; as DNA is missing, the TRBD1 call by TCRdb cannot be tested. CDR3 length: 13 residues. Germline CDR1 and CDR2: KGHSH and LQKENI. The CDR3 region is CASSRDRESEAFF.

V is TRBV20-1 and J is TRBJ1-1; TCRdb's assignment of TRBD1 cannot be checked, as there is no DNA. In germline, CDR1 is DFQATT, CDR2 SNEGSKA (reference sequence). The CDR3 is 13 residues long. The CDR3 sequence is CSASQGWNTEAFF.

The rearrangement links TRBV27 to TRBJ2-5; TCRdb's assignment of TRBD2 cannot be checked, as there is no DNA. This CDR3 is built from 13 residues. Germline V gene sequence: CDR1 MNHEY, CDR2 SMNVEV (reference sequence). The CDR3: CASSRGGGETQYF.

The J gene is TRBJ2-1, the V gene TRBV5-1. This CDR3 has 15 amino acids. The germline gives CDR1 SGHRS, CDR2 YFSETQ. CDR3 region: CASSLGEAAENEQFF.

The gene calls are TRBV19 and TRBJ2-7; the D gene TCRdb calls, TRBD1, cannot be checked with no DNA. The CDR3 has 16 residues. The germline V gene has CDR1 LNHDA and CDR2 SQIVND (reference sequence). CDR3 protein: CASSISAGTGVYEQYF.

This chain joins TRBV10-3 and TRBJ1-2. The length of the CDR3 is 12 residues. The germline CDR1 and CDR2 sequences are ENHRY and SYGVKD. CDR3 region: CAISDTAYGYTF.

The rearrangement uses TRBV25-1 and TRBJ1-2; the TCRdb D gene call, TRBD1, has no DNA to confirm it. CDR1 and CDR2 (germline): MGHDK, SYGVNS. This CDR3 comprises 15 residues. The CDR3 protein is CASSEVGGASYGYTF.

V gene TRBV18 combines with J gene TRBJ2-1; the D gene TCRdb calls, TRBD2, cannot be checked with no DNA. This CDR3 has 14 residues. Germline CDR1 reads KGHSH; CDR2 reads LQKENI. Here the CDR3 reads CASSPASGDVEQFF.

The chain uses TRBV6-1 and TRBJ2-2; TCRdb designates TRBD1, a call that cannot be tested without DNA. CDR3 length equals 15 residues. Germline assignment: CDR1 MNHNS and CDR2 SASEGT. The CDR3 loop is CASSQPGTNTGELFF.

The CDR3 sequence is CASASGGAVNEQFF. The chain links TRBV9 to TRBJ2-1; the TRBD1 assignment by TCRdb is unverifiable without DNA. CDR3 length: 14 residues. CDR1 is SGDLS and CDR2 is YYNGEE in the germline V gene.

V and J are TRBV5-1 and TRBJ2-1; TCRdb names TRBD1, which stays unverified in the absence of DNA. CDR1 is SGHRS and CDR2 is YFSETQ in the germline V gene. The CDR3 spans 16 residues. This chain's CDR3 is CASSPAGWTGYNEQFF.

This rearrangement joins TRBV11-2 to TRBJ2-7; the D call of TRBD1 rests on TCRdb alone, since no DNA is present to check it. The CDR3 has 18 amino acids. CDR1 and CDR2 from the germline V gene are SGHAT and FQNNGV. CDR3 amino acids: CASSLRFWVPGTVYEQYF.

This chain uses TRBV5-1 with TRBJ2-7. Germline values: CDR1 SGHRS, CDR2 YFSETQ. This CDR3 contains 12 residues. The CDR3 region is CASSLKQYEQYF.

The V call is TRBV13, the J call TRBJ1-2; absent DNA, TCRdb's TRBD1 call cannot be checked. This CDR3 comprises 16 residues. Germline V gene sequence: CDR1 PRHDT, CDR2 FYEKMQ (reference sequence). The CDR3: CASSFDPRTGSYGYTF.

The genes are TRBV5-8 and TRBJ2-7; TCRdb designates TRBD1, a call that cannot be tested without DNA. CDR1 SGHTS and CDR2 YDEGEE come from the germline V gene. This CDR3 comprises 16 residues. The CDR3 loop is CASSLSGEISLYEQYF. Together with reference TRBV5-8 and TRBJ2-7, the CDR3 gives the full variable domain: EAGVTQSPTHLIKTRGQQATLRCSPISGHTSVYWYQQALGLGLQFLLWYDEGEERNRGNFPPRFSGRQFPNYSSELNVNALELEDSALYLCASSLSGEISLYEQYFGPGTRLTVT.

The rearrangement links TRBV9 to TRBJ2-1; the TRBD1 assignment by TCRdb is unverifiable without DNA. CDR3 size: 15 residues. CDR1 is SGDLS and CDR2 is YYNGEE in the germline V gene. CDR3 sequence reads: CASSPRGQGAFEQFF.

The V call is TRBV5-1, the J call TRBJ2-7; the TRBD2 assignment by TCRdb is unverifiable without DNA. CDR1 is SGHRS and CDR2 is YFSETQ in the germline V gene. The CDR3 is 14 amino acids. The CDR3 loop is CASSLDGGSGVPYF.

The rearrangement joins TRBV5-1 to TRBJ2-7; the D call of TRBD1 rests on TCRdb alone, since no DNA is present to check it. The germline gives CDR1 SGHRS, CDR2 YFSETQ. The length of the CDR3 is 14 residues. The CDR3 sequence: CASSLRTGGYEQYF.